This T cell receptor beta chain was obtained from a study of T cell repertoires in cytomegalovirus infection. The table lists this clonotype with many counts. Its antigen is unidentified. TCRdb re-called the reads through MiXCR, storing one row per CDR3 protein. The sample yields a few hundred thousand distinct CDR3 sequences, 34% seen once. Germline loops: CDR1 SGHTA, CDR2 FQGNSA. The CDR3 totals 17 residues. Trimming pared 4 bases from V and 1 base from J, leaving 19 bases between. The clonotype was recovered from a human donor in good health (CMV status not recorded). Some clones in this sample may be carry-over from other donors' samples. Sequencing used cultured PBMCs, obtained from culture after CMV antigen stimulation. This sequence joins TRBV7-2 and TRBJ1-1, with a weak D call TRBD1 (5 bases). The chain's CDR3 is CASSSTRVGAKNTEAFF. The CDR3 DNA sequence: TGTGCCAGCAGCTCCACCCGAGTAGGGGCGAAGAACACTGAAGCTTTCTTT. The full variable domain, rest sourced from reference TRBV7-2 and TRBJ1-1, is GAGVSQSPSNKVTEKGKDVELRCDPISGHTALYWYRQSLGQGLEFLIYFQGNSAPDKSGLPSDRFSAERTGGSVSTLTIQRTQQEDSAVYLCASSSTRVGAKNTEAFFGQGTRLTVV.